The 27 T cell receptor beta chains given below trace back to one sample, sequenced in a study of identical twins. Using its own MiXCR run on the 5' RACE reads, TCRdb lists one record per CDR3 protein. The data contain under 400,000 distinct CDR3 sequences, approximately 9.1% of them seen just once; the ten biggest clones take up approximately 9.3%. The sample consisted of naive T cells sorted from blood. The receptors come from a woman aged 45-59 years in good health.

Here the CDR3 DNA reads TGCAGTGCTATGGGACTAGGGCTCGGGGAGACCCAGTACTTC. Translated: CSAMGLGLGETQYF. This sequence joins TRBV20-1 and TRBJ2-5; 8 bases agree with TRBD2. Germline values: CDR1 DFQATT, CDR2 SNEGSKA (reference sequence). After removal of 4 bases from V and 5 bases from J, the junction contained 9 bases not matched to a gene. This CDR3 comprises 14 residues.

The chain combines TRBV6-5 with TRBJ1-1, with D unclear. Trimming pared 4 bases from V and 0 bases from J, leaving 9 bases between. The CDR3 covers 14 residues. The germline gives CDR1 MNHEY, CDR2 SVGAGI. The CDR3 nucleotides are TGTGCCAGCAGTTTCGCAAGTATGAACACTGAAGCTTTCTTT. It specifies CASSFASMNTEAFF.

This clonotype has at least ten counts. This chain connects TRBV10-2 to TRBJ1-3, with D hard to call. The V and J ends lost 3 bases and 7 bases respectively, with 13 bases between them. Germline values: CDR1 WSHSY, CDR2 SAAADI. The CDR3 covers 14 residues. The CDR3 protein is CASSDELFGNTIYF. The CDR3 region has the DNA TGCGCCAGCAGTGATGAATTGTTTGGGAACACCATATATTTT.

This clonotype has ten or more counts. The gene calls are TRBV4-1 and TRBJ1-2; 7 bases map to TRBD1. CDR1 and CDR2 (germline): MGHRA, YSYEKL. This CDR3 contains 17 residues. Germline trimming cut 3 bases from V and 4 bases from J; bases unmatched to any gene: 14. Here the CDR3 reads CASSHIPRDSLIYGYTF. As DNA, the CDR3 is TGCGCCAGCAGCCATATCCCTCGGGACAGCTTGATCTATGGCTACACCTTC.

The genes are TRBV20-1 and TRBJ1-5; no clear D. The CDR3 is made up of 12 amino acids. Trimming removed 1 base at V and 7 bases at J, with 8 bases between. Germline V gene lookup returns CDR1 DFQATT and CDR2 SNEGSKA (reference sequence). The CDR3 is CSARAGGQPQHF. CDR3 in DNA: TGCAGTGCTAGAGCTGGAGGGCAGCCCCAGCATTTT.

This clonotype was seen more than once but under ten times. V and J are TRBV11-3 and TRBJ2-3, with TRBD1 as a possible D gene (5 bases). CDR1 and CDR2 (germline): SGHNT, YENEEA. V shed 5 bases and J shed 4 bases, with 13 bases lying between them. The CDR3 extends over 14 amino acids. The CDR3 spells CASSAPGIPDTQYF. CDR3 DNA sequence: TGTGCCAGCAGCGCACCAGGGATCCCAGATACGCAGTATTTT.

The V and J genes are TRBV12-3 or TRBV12-4 and TRBJ2-3; the match to TRBD1 covers 8 bases. V was pared by 6 bases and J by 2 bases, with 10 bases of the junction left unmatched. This CDR3 has 16 residues. The CDR3 coding sequence is TGTGCCAGCAGGCCGGGACAGGCCGATTCCACAGATACGCAGTATTTT. Its protein is CASRPGQADSTDTQYF.

This clonotype has only a few counts. The V and J genes are TRBV29-1 and TRBJ1-2, with no clear D. This CDR3 region has 13 residues. Germline V gene lookup returns CDR1 SQVTM and CDR2 ANQGSEA. The V gene lost 4 bases and the J gene lost 3 bases, with 12 bases spanning the gap. CDR3 DNA sequence: TGCAGCGTTGTTCCCTCAAACGACTATGGCTACACCTTC. Translating gives CSVVPSNDYGYTF.

There are many counts of this clonotype. The J gene is TRBJ1-2, the V gene TRBV12-3 or TRBV12-4; D possibly corresponds to TRBD1 (5 bases). The CDR3 sequence is 11 residues long. Between the trimmed V and J ends, which lost 4 bases and 7 bases, there was a span of 7 bases. CDR3 protein: CASSYRGGYTF. The CDR3 nucleotides are TGTGCCAGCAGTTATAGGGGTGGCTACACCTTC.

This clonotype was counted a single time. The chain is built from TRBV15 and TRBJ2-3, with D possibly matching TRBD1 (7 bases). This CDR3 has 16 amino acids. V was cut by 7 bases and J by 2 bases, with 19 bases left in between. Germline CDR1 and CDR2: LNHNV and YYDKDF (reference sequence). CDR3 loop: CATTNWGDRLTDTQYF. CDR3 DNA: TGTGCCACCACCAACTGGGGGGACAGACTCACAGATACGCAGTATTTT.

This clonotype was counted ten times or more. This rearrangement joins TRBV28 to TRBJ2-5, with 11 bases fitting TRBD2. CDR1 is MDHEN and CDR2 is SYDVKM in the germline V gene. The J segment lost 4 bases and the V segment lost 6 bases, leaving 10 bases of the junction unmatched. This CDR3 comprises 16 residues. CDR3 coding DNA: TGTGCCAGCAGGAACTCTGGGACTAGCGGAAGAGAGACCCAGTACTTC. Its translation: CASRNSGTSGRETQYF.

This clonotype has ten or more counts. The CDR3 DNA is TGCGCCAGCAGCCAAGGACGGTACAATGAGCAGTTCTTC. This encodes CASSQGRYNEQFF. The chain couples TRBV5-1 to TRBJ2-1; D gene unclear. Germline V gives CDR1 SGHRS, CDR2 YFSETQ. Trimming stripped 4 bases from V and 4 bases from J, with 9 bases between. The CDR3 loop spans 13 amino acids.

A few counts support this clonotype. This chain joins TRBV12-3 or TRBV12-4 and TRBJ2-2; D is possibly TRBD2 (6 bases). The V and J ends lost 6 bases and 7 bases respectively, with 21 bases between them. The CDR3 sequence is 16 residues long. The CDR3 loop reads CASSPGTCLPSGELFF. The CDR3 nucleotides are TGTGCCAGCAGCCCCGGGACTTGCCTCCCCAGCGGGGAGCTGTTTTTT.

Notes on this clonotype: It may be a read error: a sequence one base away is much more abundant. J is TRBJ2-1 and V is TRBV20-1, with a possible D match to TRBD2 (5 bases). This CDR3 is built from 13 residues. Looked up from germline, CDR1 is DFQATT and CDR2 is SNEGSKA (reference sequence). Here the CDR3 DNA reads TGCAGTCATGCCCGGGAAATATACAATGAGCAGTGCTTC. Its protein is CSHAREIYNEQCF.

In its sample, this clonotype was seen many times. CDR3 DNA: TGCAGCGTTGATGGGACATCGGAGGGTTCCGGGGAGCTGTTTTTT. Amino acids: CSVDGTSEGSGELFF. The rearrangement links TRBV29-1 to TRBJ2-2; D possibly matches TRBD1 or TRBD2 (6 bases each). Trimming pared 3 bases from V and 6 bases from J, leaving 17 bases between. The CDR3 is 15 amino acids. Germline lookup yields CDR1 SQVTM and CDR2 ANQGSEA.

V usage is TRBV30 and J usage is TRBJ2-4, with D maybe TRBD1 (6 bases). CDR1 GTSNPN and CDR2 SVGIG come from the germline V gene (reference sequence). CDR3 length: 11 amino acids. The ends were cut back, 4 bases at V and 9 bases at J, with 10 bases in the middle. The CDR3 coding sequence is TGTGCCTGGAAGGGGGTTGGCATTCAGTACTTC. Translation gives CAWKGVGIQYF.

There are a few counts of this clonotype. This sequence joins TRBV10-2 and TRBJ2-2; 9 bases fit TRBD1. V dropped 9 bases and J dropped 4; count of bases not matched to a gene: 6. The CDR3 has 14 amino acids. Germline CDR1 WSHSY, CDR2 SAAADI. CDR3 DNA sequence: TGCGCCAGTATACAGGGGGCAATCACCGGGGAGCTGTTTTTT. Its translation: CASIQGAITGELFF.

The chain joins TRBV29-1 to TRBJ1-1; TRBD1 might be the D (5 bases). The germline V gene encodes CDR1 SQVTM and CDR2 ANQGSEA. Trimming removed 7 bases at V and 0 bases at J, with 18 bases between. The CDR3 sequence is 15 residues long. The CDR3 DNA reads TGCAGCGGACTGGGGCACCGCGGAATGAACACTGAAGCTTTCTTT. Its translation is CSGLGHRGMNTEAFF.

This clonotype was picked up many times. V gene TRBV12-3 or TRBV12-4 combines with J gene TRBJ1-1; D remains unclear. Trimming took 3 bases from V and 4 from J, leaving 12 bases between them. CDR3 length: 14 residues. CDR3 in amino acids: CASSLTQVSTEAFF. CDR3 in DNA: TGTGCCAGCAGTTTGACCCAGGTGAGCACTGAAGCTTTCTTT.

The gene calls are TRBV20-1 and TRBJ1-2; tentatively, D is TRBD1 (6 bases). Trimming removed 5 bases from V and 1 base from J, with 20 bases in between. In germline, CDR1 is DFQATT, CDR2 SNEGSKA (reference sequence). There are 16 residues in the CDR3. CDR3 sequence: CSAPTGPGTSNYGYTF. In DNA form, the CDR3 reads TGCAGTGCTCCCACGGGGCCGGGGACAAGTAACTATGGCTACACCTTC.

This clonotype was seen many times. The V and J genes are TRBV5-1 and TRBJ2-3; the D gene is possibly TRBD2 (6 bases). This CDR3 comprises 18 residues. CDR1 SGHRS and CDR2 YFSETQ come from the germline V gene. With 6 bases removed from V and 6 bases from J, the gap between germline ends came to 29 bases. CDR3 in DNA: TGCGCCAGCACCGAATTTCGGGCCCTAGAAAATGGGGGGGATACGCAGTATTTT. This codes for CASTEFRALENGGDTQYF. Full variable domain (rest looked up from reference TRBV5-1 and TRBJ2-3): KAGVTQTPRYLIKTRGQQVTLSCSPISGHRSVSWYQQTPGQGLQFLFEYFSETQRNKGNFPGRFSGRQFSNSRSEMNVSTLELGDSALYLCASTEFRALENGGDTQYFGPGTRLTVL.

This clonotype has a count of ten or more. The rearrangement joins TRBV19 to TRBJ2-7, with D possibly matching TRBD1 (6 bases). Trimming cost V 4 bases and J 4 bases, with 11 bases left between them. Germline lookup yields CDR1 LNHDA and CDR2 SQIVND (reference sequence). The CDR3 covers 13 residues. The CDR3 region is CASSKGHDYEQYV. CDR3 coding DNA: TGTGCCAGTAGTAAGGGACACGATTACGAGCAGTACGTC.

The chain employs TRBV11-2 and TRBJ2-1, with 7 bases identical to TRBD2. The CDR3 has 16 amino acids. V lost 0 bases to trimming and J lost 9 bases; unmatched junction nucleotides: 11. In germline, CDR1 is SGHAT, CDR2 FQNNGV. CDR3 region: CASSLDGEGGPSEQFF. The CDR3, as DNA: TGTGCCAGCAGCTTAGATGGAGAGGGAGGGCCGTCTGAGCAGTTCTTC.

This clonotype came up a few times. The V and J genes are TRBV7-2 and TRBJ2-5; 7 bases line up with TRBD2. With V trimmed by 5 bases and J by 1 base, 7 bases remained unmatched. Germline CDR1 reads SGHTA; CDR2 reads FQGNSA. CDR3 length: 15 residues. As DNA, the CDR3 is TGTGCCAGCAGCCGTAGCGGGCATACCCAAGAGACCCAGTACTTC. It specifies CASSRSGHTQETQYF.

This clonotype was counted a few times. The V gene is TRBV18, the J gene TRBJ1-5, with 10 bases fitting TRBD1. Germline V gene sequence: CDR1 KGHSH, CDR2 LQKENI. With 6 bases clipped from V and 6 bases from J, the junction kept 11 bases outside the gene matches. The CDR3 is 16 residues long. In nucleotides, the CDR3 is TGTGCCAGCTCTACCATGGGGACAGGGGCGGCTCAGCCCCAGCATTTT. Amino acid sequence: CASSTMGTGAAQPQHF. Using reference TRBV18 and TRBJ1-5 for the parts outside the CDR3, the full variable domain is NAGVMQNPRHLVRRRGQEARLRCSPMKGHSHVYWYRQLPEEGLKFMVYLQKENIIDESGMPKERFSAEFPKEGPSILRIQQVVRGDSAAYFCASSTMGTGAAQPQHFGDGTRLSIL.

The chain is built from TRBV12-3 or TRBV12-4 and TRBJ1-6, with D perhaps matching TRBD1 (5 bases). V was trimmed by 0 bases and J by 7 bases, leaving 10 bases between them. The length of the CDR3 is 15 residues. The CDR3 DNA reads TGTGCCAGCAGTTTAGCGCAGGGCCCAAATTCACCCCTCCACTTT. It specifies CASSLAQGPNSPLHF.

The chain joins TRBV12-3 or TRBV12-4 to TRBJ2-3; D perhaps matches TRBD1 (7 bases). The V and J ends lost 5 bases and 3 bases respectively, with 15 bases between them. This CDR3 contains 15 residues. The CDR3: CASSPSGGRTDTQYF. The DNA for the CDR3 is TGTGCCAGCAGTCCATCAGGGGGGAGGACAGATACGCAGTATTTT.